This TCR beta chain was sequenced in a study of blood T cell repertoires in COVID-19. Germline V gene lookup returns CDR1 MNHNS and CDR2 SASEGT. This CDR3 region has 16 residues. Unmatched junction bases numbered 4, after V lost 0 bases and J lost 1 base. Using immunoSEQ multiplex PCR, the repertoire was profiled, and TCRdb retains in-frame clones only, with some absent. The sample contains a few hundred thousand clones, approximately 90% of which appear only once. The rearrangement links TRBV6-1 to TRBJ1-2; 8 positions agree with TRBD1. This receptor was obtained from a woman aged 18-29 years in a cohort exposed to, infected with or recovered from COVID-19 (not recorded which). Sample: PBMCs or T cells enriched from blood (not recorded which). CDR3 residues: CASSEAGGQVNYGYTF. CDR3 DNA: TGTGCCAGCAGTGAAGCAGGGGGACAGGTTAACTATGGCTACACCTTC.